Each of the 25 T cell receptor beta chains below was sequenced from the same sample in a study of low-dose radiotherapy and immunotherapy resistance in tumors. TCR amplification ran approximately 22 PCR cycles using constant-region and V-primer adapter primers. TCRdb re-analysed the reads in MiXCR, keeping a single row per CDR3 protein. Of about 46,000 distinct CDR3 sequences listed, about an eighth are singletons. Time point given: before trial treatment. The starting material was PBMCs, obtained before treatment. The receptors here all came from a female donor with ovarian cancer.

This clonotype showed up many times. This chain uses TRBV7-8 with TRBJ1-6, with D hard to call. V gave up 0 bases and J gave up 9 bases, with 12 bases separating them. The CDR3 length is 15 residues. The germline V gene encodes CDR1 SGHVS and CDR2 FQNEAQ. In DNA, the CDR3 is TGTGCCAGCAGCTTAGCGGAGTCAAGAGGTTCACCCCTCCACTTT. As protein: CASSLAESRGSPLHF.

This clonotype was picked up many times. This sequence joins TRBV2 and TRBJ2-1; 7 bases map to TRBD1. CDR1 is SNHLY, CDR2 FYNNEI, per germline. This CDR3 contains 15 residues. V trimming: 5 bases; J trimming: 10 bases; junction bases outside the gene matches: 14. The CDR3 sequence is CASSSNTYGTEEQFF. The CDR3 DNA sequence: TGTGCCAGCAGTAGCAATACTTACGGGACAGAGGAGCAGTTCTTC.

This clonotype was seen many times. The chain combines TRBV7-3 with TRBJ2-3, with a tentative D call TRBD2 (5 bases). The germline V and J ends were trimmed by 3 bases and 0 bases, with 13 bases remaining between them. Germline V gene data show CDR1 as SGHTA and CDR2 as FQGTGA. The CDR3 runs to 16 residues. The CDR3 DNA reads as TGTGCCAGCAGCTTCCTCAGCGGAGCTAGCACAGATACGCAGTATTTT. Protein: CASSFLSGASTDTQYF.

V and J are TRBV6-1 and TRBJ1-1; D not certain. CDR1 and CDR2 from the germline V gene are MNHNS and SASEGT. Trimming left V 7 bases short and J 0 bases short, with 15 bases between. This CDR3 is built from 15 residues. CDR3 protein: CASINNRVMNTEAFF. For the CDR3, the DNA is TGTGCCAGCATCAACAACCGAGTCATGAACACTGAAGCTTTCTTT.

This clonotype was detected a few times. The V and J genes are TRBV24-1 and TRBJ2-6, with D unresolved. From germline, CDR1 is KGHDR and CDR2 SFDVKD. With 0 bases removed from V and 2 bases from J, the gap between germline ends came to 4 bases. This CDR3 is built from 15 residues. The CDR3 spells CATSDLGAGANVLTF. CDR3 nucleotides: TGTGCCACCAGTGATTTGGGGGCTGGGGCCAACGTCCTGACTTTC.

This clonotype was recorded at least ten times. The CDR3 is CASSLVESGYTYNEQFF. In DNA form, the CDR3 reads TGTGCCAGCAGCTTAGTTGAGTCCGGATACACCTACAATGAGCAGTTCTTC. The chain couples TRBV7-6 to TRBJ2-1; no clear D. V lost 1 base and J 2 bases, leaving 15 bases between the germline ends. CDR3 size: 17 residues. Germline V gene sequence: CDR1 SGHVS, CDR2 FNYEAQ.

This clonotype came up many times. The chain couples TRBV5-1 to TRBJ2-7; TRBD1 agrees at 9 bases. V lost 7 bases and J lost 7; bases outside the gene matches: 9. The length of the CDR3 is 13 residues. CDR1 is SGHRS and CDR2 is YFSETQ in the germline V gene. In nucleotides, the CDR3 is TGCGCCAGCCGACAGGGGGTTATTGGGGAGCAGTACTTC. This sequence encodes CASRQGVIGEQYF.

To note about this clonotype: A far larger clone is one nucleotide away, so this likely arose from a read error. The CDR3 sequence: CAWSLRGDSYEQFF. Here the CDR3 DNA reads TGTGCCTGGTCTCTGAGGGGGGACTCCTACGAGCAGTTCTTC. This sequence joins TRBV30 and TRBJ2-1; D is possibly TRBD1 or TRBD2 (6 bases each). V dropped 5 bases and J dropped 10 bases, with 21 bases sitting between them. CDR1 is GTSNPN and CDR2 is SVGIG in the germline V gene (reference sequence). The CDR3 has 14 residues.

This clonotype showed up many times. The chain has TRBV2 and TRBJ2-1; 7 bases map to TRBD2. This CDR3 region has 12 residues. V lost 7 bases and J lost 4; bases outside the gene matches: 1. Germline CDR1 and CDR2: SNHLY and FYNNEI. CDR3 DNA: TGTGCCAGCAAGGGAGGGTACAATGAGCAGTTCTTC. Its protein product is CASKGGYNEQFF.

This clonotype was seen many times. The chain uses TRBV19 and TRBJ2-1; TRBD1 agrees at 7 bases. The CDR3 spans 16 residues. The germline gives CDR1 LNHDA, CDR2 SQIVND (reference sequence). V shed 1 base, J shed 4 bases, and the junction held 7 bases outside the gene matches. For the CDR3, the DNA is TGTGCCAGTAGTATAGCCAGGGGGTTTTCGTACAATGAGCAGTTCTTC. It is translated as CASSIARGFSYNEQFF.

This clonotype was seen at least ten times. The chain links TRBV20-1 to TRBJ1-1, with TRBD1 as a possible D gene (5 bases). CDR3 length equals 13 residues. The germline V gene has CDR1 DFQATT and CDR2 SNEGSKA (reference sequence). V was trimmed by 6 bases and J by 6 bases, leaving 17 bases between them. The CDR3 nucleotides read TGCAGTGCGAGGGACGTTGTGGGGCCTGAAGCTTTCTTT. It yields the protein CSARDVVGPEAFF.

This clonotype was detected ten times or more. The rearrangement joins TRBV18 to TRBJ2-3; weak D call: TRBD2 (5 bases). Germline values: CDR1 KGHSH, CDR2 LQKENI. V dropped 6 bases and J dropped 1 base, with 14 bases sitting between them. The CDR3 is made up of 15 amino acids. The CDR3 sequence is CASSLRAEGTDTQYF. In DNA, the CDR3 is TGTGCCAGCTCTCTTAGGGCGGAGGGCACAGATACGCAGTATTTT.

This clonotype occurred many times. The V gene is TRBV19, the J gene TRBJ2-3, with TRBD2 identical over 10 bases. The germline V gene has CDR1 LNHDA and CDR2 SQIVND (reference sequence). Unmatched junction bases numbered 6, after V lost 10 bases and J lost 2 bases. The CDR3 is 14 residues long. CDR3 region: CATSGLALTDTQYF. The CDR3 DNA reads as TGTGCCACCTCGGGACTAGCGCTCACAGATACGCAGTATTTT.

This clonotype was recorded many times. The V gene is TRBV7-3, the J gene TRBJ2-3; TRBD2 agrees at 16 bases. Germline CDR1 and CDR2: SGHTA and FQGTGA. Unmatched junction bases numbered 7, after V lost 2 bases and J lost 8 bases. The CDR3 has 17 residues. The CDR3 sequence: CASSLSGLAGGPGTQYF. The CDR3 DNA reads as TGTGCCAGCAGCTTATCGGGACTAGCGGGGGGGCCTGGTACGCAGTATTTT. Full variable domain (missing parts from reference TRBV7-3 and TRBJ2-3): GAGVSQTPSNKVTEKGKYVELRCDPISGHTALYWYRQSLGQGPEFLIYFQGTGAADDSGLPNDRFFAVRPEGSVSTLKIQRTERGDSAVYLCASSLSGLAGGPGTQYFGPGTRLTVL.

This clonotype was detected many times. CDR3: CASSLTEQNIQYF. In DNA, the CDR3 is TGTGCCAGCAGTCTTACAGAGCAAAACATTCAGTACTTC. The rearrangement uses TRBV5-4 and TRBJ2-4; D not certain. Per the germline V gene, CDR1 is SGHNT and CDR2 is YYREEE (reference sequence). The CDR3 is made up of 13 amino acids. Trimming took off 5 bases at V and 5 bases at J, with 11 bases between the two ends. Drawing the rest from reference TRBV5-4 and TRBJ2-4, the complete variable domain is ETGVTQSPTHLIKTRGQQVTLRCSSQSGHNTVSWYQQALGQGPQFIFQYYREEENGRGNFPPRFSGLQFPNYSSELNVNALELDDSALYLCASSLTEQNIQYFGAGTRLSVL.

This clonotype has ten or more counts. The genes are TRBV20-1 and TRBJ1-2; D is uncertain. The CDR3 is made up of 12 amino acids. Looked up from germline, CDR1 is DFQATT and CDR2 is SNEGSKA (reference sequence). V was clipped by 3 bases and J by 3 bases, with 8 bases between them. CDR3 sequence (DNA): TGCAGTGCTAGGGTCCTAGACTATGGCTACACCTTC. This sequence encodes CSARVLDYGYTF.

For this clonotype: A far larger clone is one base from this, pointing to a likely read error. The chain recombines TRBV6-6 with TRBJ2-1; TRBD2 matches at 10 bases. V lost 8 bases, J lost 9 bases, and 10 bases stayed unmatched. CDR3 length equals 14 residues. Germline loops: CDR1 MNHNY, CDR2 SVGAGI (reference sequence). This CDR3 reads CASAPAGGYPEQFF. The CDR3 DNA reads TGTGCCAGCGCTCCAGCGGGGGGGTACCCTGAGCAGTTCTTC.

This clonotype was recorded at least ten times. The chain has TRBV5-1 and TRBJ2-1, with 8 bases identical to TRBD1. The CDR3 loop spans 18 amino acids. From germline, CDR1 is SGHRS and CDR2 YFSETQ. Trimming cost V 1 base and J 1 base; bases outside gene matches: 10. CDR3 region: CASSLIYSRQGSYNEQFF. The CDR3 region has the DNA TGCGCCAGCAGCTTGATTTATTCGAGACAGGGGTCCTACAATGAGCAGTTCTTC.

There are many counts of this clonotype. This chain joins TRBV30 and TRBJ2-7; D uncertain. Germline CDR1 reads GTSNPN; CDR2 reads SVGIG (reference sequence). The CDR3 covers 11 residues. Trimming removed 1 base from V and 9 bases from J, with 10 bases in between. Here the CDR3 DNA reads TGTGCCTGGAGTGCCAATCAAGGGCAGTACTTC. Translating it yields CAWSANQGQYF.

This clonotype was observed at least ten times. The rearrangement uses TRBV28 and TRBJ2-5, with D possibly being TRBD1 (6 bases). The CDR3 is 17 amino acids. The germline V and J ends were trimmed by 6 bases and 1 base, with 21 bases remaining between them. Germline V gene data show CDR1 as MDHEN and CDR2 as SYDVKM. Written as DNA, the CDR3 is TGTGCCAGCAGCCCGTCGTTTCTTGTGGGGGCCCAAGAGACCCAGTACTTC. As protein: CASSPSFLVGAQETQYF.

This clonotype was observed at least ten times. This CDR3 reads CASSLVGDRVTEAFF. The CDR3 bases are TGTGCCAGCAGCTTAGTAGGGGACAGGGTCACTGAAGCTTTCTTT. The chain carries TRBV11-2 and TRBJ1-1; 9 nucleotides line up with TRBD1. The CDR3 has 15 residues. Germline lookup yields CDR1 SGHAT and CDR2 FQNNGV. Trimming cost V 1 base and J 4 bases; bases outside gene matches: 4.

The CDR3 sequence: CASSLGVAGGTDTQYF. CDR3 sequence (DNA): TGTGCCAGCAGTTTAGGAGTAGCGGGAGGCACAGATACGCAGTATTTT. V gene TRBV28 combines with J gene TRBJ2-3; 9 bases map to TRBD2. Germline V gene data show CDR1 as MDHEN and CDR2 as SYDVKM. Trimming cost V 2 bases and J 1 base; bases outside gene matches: 4. This CDR3 is 16 amino acids long.

This clonotype was counted many times. Sequence at one end of the junction differs from germline and may be a read error. This chain uses TRBV5-3 with TRBJ1-5, with no clear D. TRBV5-3 is identified as an open reading frame with a role that is uncertain. CDR3 size: 14 residues. The CDR3 here is CASSWSGSNQPQHF. In DNA, the CDR3 is TGTGCCAGCAGCTGGTCGGGTAGCAATCAGCCCCAGCATTTT.

The CDR3 sequence: CASSTGWETQYF. For the CDR3, the DNA is TGTGCCAGCAGCACAGGGTGGGAGACCCAGTACTTC. The chain carries TRBV6-5 and TRBJ2-5, with D tentatively TRBD1 (6 bases). The length of the CDR3 is 12 residues. Germline values: CDR1 MNHEY, CDR2 SVGAGI. The V gene lost 6 bases and the J gene lost 5 bases, with 10 bases spanning the gap.

CDR3 nucleotide sequence: TGCGCCAGCAGCGGTTACGAGCAGTACTTC. Protein product: CASSGYEQYF. V usage is TRBV5-1 and J usage is TRBJ2-7; D gene uncertain. Trimming took off 4 bases at V and 4 bases at J, with 3 bases between the two ends. Germline V gene lookup returns CDR1 SGHRS and CDR2 YFSETQ. The CDR3 is 10 amino acids.